This entry lists 25 T cell receptor beta chains sequenced from one sample in a study of spatial heterogeneity in lung cancer (dated by TCRdb to the late 2010s). Receptor amplification or capture employed 5' RACE. The reads were generated on a NextSeq 500. The public sequencing data were trimmed at Q25 with fastp and processed into clonotypes with MiXCR by TCRdb, which kept only in-frame beta chains. When rows share a CDR3 protein, they turn into one entry using the most common DNA and genes. The sample records roughly 48,000 distinct CDR3 sequences, approximately 5.3% of which are singletons. Of the sample, over 8.5% is held by the ten largest clones. The time point tag for this specimen amounts to: sample taken at primary tumor resection. TCR sequencing used whole RNA extracted from tumor and nontumor lung tissue, or from cryopreserved PBMC samples, without cell sorting. Sequenced here: PBMCs, sampled at surgery. The receptors were sampled from a male donor with early-stage non-small cell lung cancer.

Many counts were recorded for this clonotype. The V gene is TRBV3-1, the J gene TRBJ2-3; D is uncertain. Germline V gene sequence: CDR1 LGHDT, CDR2 YNNKEL (reference sequence). V was clipped by 0 bases and J by 4 bases, with 5 bases between them. This CDR3 contains 13 residues. The CDR3 protein is CASSQDRSDTQYF. CDR3 nucleotide sequence: TGTGCCAGCAGCCAAGATCGGTCAGATACGCAGTATTTT.

In this sample, this clonotype turned up many times. The gene calls are TRBV6-2 or TRBV6-3 and TRBJ2-7; 7 positions agree with TRBD2. V was pared by 8 bases and J by 6 bases, with 10 bases of the junction left unmatched. The germline V gene has CDR1 MNHEY and CDR2 SVGEGT. This CDR3 has 13 amino acids. CDR3 residues: CASQEAGEREQYF. In DNA, the CDR3 is TGTGCCAGCCAAGAGGCGGGAGAGCGCGAGCAGTACTTC.

This clonotype has a count of ten or more. The rearrangement uses TRBV7-8 and TRBJ1-5; D gene uncertain. Germline values: CDR1 SGHVS, CDR2 FQNEAQ. There are 16 residues in the CDR3. The V gene lost 4 bases and the J gene lost 1 base, with 14 bases spanning the gap. The DNA of the CDR3 is TGTGCCAGCAGCTCTGGTAGGGTCCGCAGCAATCAGCCCCAGCATTTT. Translating gives CASSSGRVRSNQPQHF.

The chain employs TRBV11-2 and TRBJ2-7; perhaps TRBD2 as D (6 bases). CDR1 and CDR2 from the germline V gene are SGHAT and FQNNGV. The length of the CDR3 is 14 residues. Trimming took off 1 base at V and 4 bases at J, with 11 bases between the two ends. The CDR3 nucleotides read TGTGCCAGCAGCTTAGCCGGCGGGAAATACGAGCAGTACTTC. This sequence encodes CASSLAGGKYEQYF. Full variable domain (outside the CDR3, taken from reference TRBV11-2 and TRBJ2-7): EAGVAQSPRYKIIEKRQSVAFWCNPISGHATLYWYQQILGQGPKLLIQFQNNGVVDDSQLPKDRFSAERLKGVDSTLKIQPAKLEDSAVYLCASSLAGGKYEQYFGPGTRLTVT.

At least ten counts were recorded for this clonotype. The V gene is TRBV7-9, the J gene TRBJ1-3; D unclear. V lost 4 bases to trimming and J lost 0 bases, with 13 bases between them. Germline V gene lookup returns CDR1 SEHNR and CDR2 FQNEAQ (reference sequence). The CDR3 spans 16 residues. CDR3 sequence (DNA): TGTGCCAGCAGCTCACAAGGCCAACGCTCTGGAAACACCATATATTTT. Amino acids: CASSSQGQRSGNTIYF. The variable domain in full, completed from reference TRBV7-9 and TRBJ1-3, reads DTGVSQNPRHKITKRGQNVTFRCDPISEHNRLYWYRQTLGQGPEFLTYFQNEAQLEKSRLLSDRFSAERPKGSFSTLEIQRTEQGDSAMYLCASSSQGQRSGNTIYFGEGSWLTVV.

This clonotype was recorded at least ten times. The V and J genes are TRBV28 and TRBJ2-3; 9 bases are a match to TRBD1. The CDR3 has 15 residues. Germline V gene lookup returns CDR1 MDHEN and CDR2 SYDVKM. V was clipped by 7 bases and J by 11 bases; unmatched bases: 16. This CDR3 reads CASNVPGQGPGGQYF. The CDR3 DNA follows: TGTGCCAGCAACGTCCCGGGACAGGGCCCGGGGGGGCAGTATTTT.

The chain uses TRBV10-2 and TRBJ2-1, with a tentative D call TRBD2 (5 bases). Germline V gene data show CDR1 as WSHSY and CDR2 as SAAADI. The ends were cut back, 4 bases at V and 0 bases at J, with 7 bases in the middle. The CDR3 runs to 14 residues. The DNA of the CDR3 is TGCGCCAGCAGTGTTAGCGACTCCTACAATGAGCAGTTCTTC. It codes for CASSVSDSYNEQFF.

The chain couples TRBV5-3 to TRBJ1-5; D remains unclear. TRBV5-3 is recorded as an ORF, its role being uncertain. CDR3 length: 13 residues. V lost 4 bases to trimming and J lost 0 bases, with 5 bases between them. CDR3 region: CARSLGSNQPQHF. As DNA, the CDR3 is TGTGCCAGAAGCCTAGGTAGCAATCAGCCCCAGCATTTT.

Ten or more counts support this clonotype. The V gene is TRBV20-1, the J gene TRBJ2-5, with TRBD2 matching 13 bases. The ends lost 6 bases at V and 5 bases at J; junction bases unmatched: 9. Germline V CDR1 and CDR2: DFQATT, SNEGSKA (reference sequence). The CDR3 sequence is 15 residues long. CDR3 residues: CSASLAGGIMETQYF. The DNA of the CDR3 is TGCAGTGCGTCACTAGCGGGAGGGATAATGGAGACCCAGTACTTC.

This clonotype was detected many times. The chain combines TRBV20-1 with TRBJ2-1, with TRBD2 matching over 8 bases. Trimming cost V 8 bases and J 1 base; bases outside gene matches: 7. The CDR3 is 14 amino acids. From germline, CDR1 is DFQATT and CDR2 SNEGSKA (reference sequence). The CDR3 loop is CSSPGGASYNEQFF. The DNA of the CDR3 is TGCAGTTCCCCGGGGGGGGCATCCTACAATGAGCAGTTCTTC.

This clonotype was seen at least ten times. The chain links TRBV24-1 to TRBJ1-1, with TRBD1 as a possible D gene (5 bases). V lost 2 bases to trimming and J lost 9 bases, with 9 bases between them. This CDR3 contains 12 residues. CDR1 and CDR2 from the germline V gene are KGHDR and SFDVKD. The DNA of the CDR3 is TGTGCCACCAGTGATTACGGGACCAAAGCTTTCTTT. This encodes CATSDYGTKAFF.

This clonotype was observed at least ten times. The V call is TRBV29-1, the J call TRBJ2-1, with 8 bases identical to TRBD2. CDR1 and CDR2 (germline): SQVTM, ANQGSEA. V gave up 4 bases and J gave up 3 bases; unmatched junction bases: 11. This CDR3 region has 16 residues. The CDR3 DNA follows: TGCAGCGTTGTACCCCCCCCAGCGGGGGTCTACAATGAGCAGTTCTTC. Translated: CSVVPPPAGVYNEQFF.

The sample holds many counts of this clonotype. The chain is built from TRBV9 and TRBJ2-7; D unresolved. The V gene's germline CDR1 is SGDLS and CDR2 YYNGEE. This CDR3 is 14 amino acids long. Between the trimmed V and J ends, which lost 0 bases and 2 bases, there was a span of 9 bases. The CDR3 nucleotides are TGTGCCAGCAGCGTAGTCCCCGGAGCCTACGAGCAGTACTTC. Amino acids: CASSVVPGAYEQYF.

This clonotype was observed a few times. The chain employs TRBV6-5 and TRBJ2-4, with 7 bases identical to TRBD1. The CDR3 contains 15 residues. In germline, CDR1 is MNHEY, CDR2 SVGAGI. The J segment lost 0 bases and the V segment lost 6 bases, leaving 5 bases of the junction unmatched. The CDR3 protein is CASSHRGLAKNIQYF. The CDR3 coding sequence is TGTGCCAGCAGCCACAGGGGTCTAGCCAAAAACATTCAGTACTTC.

As DNA, the CDR3 is TGTGCCAGCAGTCTTACTCGTACCTATAATTCACCCCTCCACTTT. Its translation: CASSLTRTYNSPLHF. J is TRBJ1-6 and V is TRBV27; D is undetermined. Germline loops: CDR1 MNHEY, CDR2 SMNVEV (reference sequence). Trimming stripped 5 bases from V and 2 bases from J, with 10 bases between. The CDR3 covers 15 residues.

This clonotype showed up many times. This chain connects TRBV25-1 to TRBJ2-1, with 10 bases identical to TRBD1. The germline V gene has CDR1 MGHDK and CDR2 SYGVNS. J gave up 9 bases and V 6 bases, and 8 bases lay outside the gene matches. The CDR3 length is 14 residues. The CDR3 bases are TGTGCCAGCAGAGGACAGGGGGGAGGCGGTGAGCAGTTCTTC. Amino acid sequence: CASRGQGGGGEQFF.

This clonotype was observed at least ten times. The chain is built from TRBV9 and TRBJ1-1; D is ambiguous. This CDR3 is built from 13 residues. V shed 4 bases and J shed 5 bases, with 12 bases lying between them. The germline gives CDR1 SGDLS, CDR2 YYNGEE. This CDR3 reads CASSPRGGTEAFF. For the CDR3, the DNA is TGTGCCAGCAGCCCCCGTGGTGGGACTGAAGCTTTCTTT.

In its sample, this clonotype was seen many times. The genes are TRBV6-2 or TRBV6-3 and TRBJ2-1, with 10 bases that match TRBD2. There are 16 residues in the CDR3. In germline, CDR1 is MNHEY, CDR2 SVGEGT. The ends lost 6 bases at V and 0 bases at J; junction bases unmatched: 5. The CDR3 DNA reads TGTGCCAGCAGCAGACCTAGCGGGAGCTCCTACAATGAGCAGTTCTTC. Its protein is CASSRPSGSSYNEQFF.

In its sample, this clonotype was seen many times. This chain uses TRBV11-2 with TRBJ1-4; D might be TRBD1 (6 bases). The germline CDR1 and CDR2 sequences are SGHAT and FQNNGV. The CDR3 extends over 14 amino acids. V dropped 5 bases and J dropped 2 bases, with 9 bases sitting between them. CDR3 residues: CASSPDRTNEKLFF. The CDR3 DNA sequence: TGTGCCAGCAGCCCTGACAGGACTAATGAAAAACTGTTTTTT.

There are many counts of this clonotype. CDR3 sequence (DNA): TGTGCCAGCAGTTTACCCCAGGGAGGGGCAGATACGCAGTATTTT. This sequence encodes CASSLPQGGADTQYF. The chain combines TRBV28 with TRBJ2-3; 7 nucleotides line up with TRBD2. This CDR3 region has 15 residues. Germline CDR1 MDHEN, CDR2 SYDVKM. The J segment lost 4 bases and the V segment lost 2 bases, leaving 6 bases of the junction unmatched.

In this sample, this clonotype turned up many times. The genes are TRBV20-1 and TRBJ2-5; TRBD2 aligns across 11 bases. CDR3 size: 16 residues. Germline V gives CDR1 DFQATT, CDR2 SNEGSKA (reference sequence). The ends lost 4 bases at V and 2 bases at J; junction bases unmatched: 9. CDR3 in DNA: TGCAGTGCTACCCCCGGGACTAGCGGCATACAAGAGACCCAGTACTTC. Protein: CSATPGTSGIQETQYF.

This clonotype was seen repeatedly, ten times or more. The CDR3 spells CASSSDRGYEQYF. The CDR3 nucleotides read TGTGCCAGCAGCTCCGACAGGGGCTACGAGCAGTACTTC. This rearrangement joins TRBV7-9 to TRBJ2-7; TRBD1 aligns across 8 bases. Germline CDR1 SEHNR, CDR2 FQNEAQ (reference sequence). After removal of 4 bases from V and 3 bases from J, the junction contained 2 bases not matched to a gene. The CDR3 has 13 amino acids.

This clonotype was observed at least ten times. The V call is TRBV6-5, the J call TRBJ2-1; possibly TRBD2 for D (5 bases). The CDR3 is 15 residues long. CDR1 is MNHEY and CDR2 is SVGAGI in the germline V gene. Trimming removed 2 bases at V and 6 bases at J, with 14 bases between. This chain's CDR3 is CASSYRAGIGNEQFF. CDR3 nucleotides: TGTGCCAGCAGTTACAGGGCCGGGATAGGCAATGAGCAGTTCTTC.

Many counts were recorded for this clonotype. V usage is TRBV9 and J usage is TRBJ2-7, with 15 bases fitting TRBD2. Germline V gives CDR1 SGDLS, CDR2 YYNGEE. The CDR3 is 16 residues long. Losses at the gene ends were 3 bases for V and 5 bases for J; bases not matched to a gene: 6. The chain's CDR3 is CASSEGTSGRSHEQYF. The CDR3 DNA reads as TGTGCCAGCAGCGAGGGGACTAGCGGGAGGTCCCACGAGCAGTACTTC.

This clonotype appeared many times. The chain couples TRBV6-5 to TRBJ1-2; 9 positions match TRBD1. The CDR3 has 15 residues. The V gene end was trimmed by 5 bases and the J gene end by 0 bases; junction bases not matched to a gene: 4. Germline CDR1 MNHEY, CDR2 SVGAGI. The DNA for the CDR3 is TGTGCCAGCAGTAGAGGACAGGGGACTAACTATGGCTACACCTTC. Translating gives CASSRGQGTNYGYTF.